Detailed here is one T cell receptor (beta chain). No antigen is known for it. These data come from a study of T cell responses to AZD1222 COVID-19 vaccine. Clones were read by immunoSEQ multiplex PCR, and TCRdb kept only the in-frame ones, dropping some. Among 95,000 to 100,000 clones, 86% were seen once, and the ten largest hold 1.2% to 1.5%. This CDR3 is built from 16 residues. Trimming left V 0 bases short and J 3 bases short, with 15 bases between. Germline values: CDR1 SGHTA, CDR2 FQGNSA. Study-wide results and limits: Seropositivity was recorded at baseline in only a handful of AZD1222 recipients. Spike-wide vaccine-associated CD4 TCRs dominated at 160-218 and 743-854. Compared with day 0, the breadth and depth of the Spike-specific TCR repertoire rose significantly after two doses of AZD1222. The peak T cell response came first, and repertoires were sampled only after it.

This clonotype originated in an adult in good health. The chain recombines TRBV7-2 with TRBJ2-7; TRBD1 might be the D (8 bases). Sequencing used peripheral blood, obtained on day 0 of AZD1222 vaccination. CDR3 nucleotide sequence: TGTGCCAGCAGCTTAGCCGGGAGGACAGGGCACTACGAGCAGTACTTC. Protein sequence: CASSLAGRTGHYEQYF.